This is a list of T cell receptor beta chains from one sample in a study of PD-L1 blockade in urothelial cancer. This table comes from immunoSEQ multiplex PCR, and its TCRdb copy is limited to in-frame clones, with some not included. This sample has 35,000 to 55,000 clones; 88% occur once, and the top ten carry around an eighth. This sample comprised PBMCs, obtained around atezolizumab (anti-PD-L1) treatment. These receptors all come from a woman aged 55-69 years with urothelial cancer. The CDR3 runs from the conserved cysteine through the conserved F or W. The D gene is left open where the match is weak. Size is stated for part of the rows, as once, few or many counts, or as a class when the clone is expanded.

abundance	v_gene	j_gene	d_gene	CDR3aa	CDR3nt
few	TRBV5-1	TRBJ1-1	NA	CASRQTQTEAFF	TGCGCCAGTCGACAGACGCAAACTGAAGCTTTCTTT
NA	TRBV4-1	TRBJ2-2	NA	CASSRTVNTGELFF	TGCGCCAGCAGCCGGACAGTGAACACCGGGGAGCTGTTTTTT
NA	TRBV7-8	TRBJ2-3	NA	CASSLQGTDTQYF	TGTGCCAGCAGCCTACAGGGTACAGATACGCAGTATTTT
few	TRBV18	TRBJ1-2	TRBD1	CASSPRTGQLNYGYTF	TGTGCCAGCTCACCAAGGACGGGACAGCTCAACTATGGCTACACCTTC
NA	TRBV28	TRBJ2-6	NA	CASSFRRFSGANVLTF	TGTGCCAGCAGCTTTCGGAGGTTCTCTGGGGCCAACGTCCTGACTTTC
NA	TRBV9	TRBJ2-7	TRBD1	CASSLGQGYEQYF	TGTGCCAGCAGCCTTGGACAGGGCTACGAGCAGTACTTC
NA	TRBV7-8	TRBJ2-2	TRBD1	CASSFHRGAGELFF	TGTGCCAGCAGCTTCCACAGGGGCGCCGGGGAGCTGTTTTTT
NA	TRBV27	TRBJ1-2	TRBD1	CASSLGGQGLNYGYTF	TGTGCCAGCAGTTTGGGTGGACAGGGTCTTAACTATGGCTACACCTTC
few	TRBV18	TRBJ1-1	TRBD1	CASSGQGNTEAFF	TGTGCCAGCTCAGGACAGGGTAACACTGAAGCTTTCTTT
NA	TRBV4-3	TRBJ1-5	NA	CASSPSAGVYSNQPQHF	TGCGCCAGCAGCCCGTCGGCGGGGGTATATAGCAATCAGCCCCAGCATTTT
once	TRBV19	TRBJ1-3	TRBD1	CASTGTAISGNTIYF	TGTGCCAGTACCGGGACAGCTATCTCTGGAAACACCATATATTTT
NA	TRBV7-2	TRBJ1-2	NA	CASSTPRGLANYGYTF	TGTGCCAGCAGCACCCCCAGGGGCTTAGCTAACTATGGCTACACCTTC
NA	TRBV11-2	TRBJ2-1	NA	CASSPQMSSYNEQFF	TGTGCCAGCAGCCCCCAAATGAGCTCCTACAATGAGCAGTTCTTC
NA	TRBV5-8	TRBJ2-7	TRBD2	CASSPQRGGADEQYF	TGTGCCAGCAGTCCCCAGCGGGGGGGAGCCGACGAGCAGTACTTC
NA	TRBV29-1	TRBJ2-7	NA	CSVLQGNEHEQYF	TGCAGCGTATTACAGGGAAATGAGCACGAGCAGTACTTC
NA	TRBV2	TRBJ2-7	NA	CASSVTSSGSYEQYF	TGTGCCAGCAGTGTCACTAGCTCCGGCTCCTACGAGCAGTACTTC
NA	TRBV27	TRBJ2-1	NA	CASSLREAFGRNEQFF	TGTGCCAGCAGTTTAAGAGAGGCGTTTGGTCGCAATGAGCAGTTCTTC
NA	TRBV6-5	TRBJ1-2	NA	CASTTRGYGYTF	TGTGCCAGCACCACAAGGGGGTATGGCTACACCTTC
NA	TRBV28	TRBJ2-7	TRBD2	CATRWAGDPSYEQYF	TGTGCCACCCGATGGGCGGGAGATCCCTCCTACGAGCAGTACTTC
once	TRBV10-3	TRBJ1-2	NA	CAISATEGGNGYTF	TGTGCCATCAGTGCAACCGAGGGGGGGAATGGCTACACCTTC
NA	TRBV10-3	TRBJ1-1	NA	CAISEMRQMNTEAFF	TGTGCCATCAGTGAAATGCGGCAGATGAACACTGAAGCTTTCTTT
NA	TRBV2	TRBJ1-1	NA	CASSEAIGGTEAFF	TGTGCCAGCAGTGAAGCGATAGGGGGTACCGAAGCTTTCTTT
once	TRBV9	TRBJ2-1	TRBD2	CASSQAGAPYNEQFF	TGTGCCAGCAGCCAAGCGGGAGCGCCCTACAATGAGCAGTTCTTC
NA	TRBV10-3	TRBJ2-3	NA	CAISVEGADTQYF	TGTGCCATCAGTGTGGAGGGCGCAGATACGCAGTATTTT
NA	TRBV7-9	TRBJ2-7	TRBD1	CASSLQGSSYEQYF	TGTGCCAGCAGCCTACAGGGGAGTTCCTACGAGCAGTACTTC
NA	TRBV6-5	TRBJ1-1	NA	CASGPGWTEAFF	TGTGCCAGCGGGCCAGGGTGGACTGAAGCTTTCTTT
NA	TRBV28	TRBJ2-1	TRBD1	CASRGDRTYNEQFF	TGTGCCAGCAGGGGGGACAGGACCTACAATGAGCAGTTCTTC
NA	TRBV5-5	TRBJ2-5	TRBD2	CASSFSGRASETQYF	TGTGCCAGCAGCTTTAGCGGGAGGGCCTCAGAGACCCAGTACTTC
once	TRBV6-5	TRBJ2-3	NA	CASRGDLGTDTQYF	TGTGCCAGCAGAGGGGACTTGGGCACAGATACGCAGTATTTT
NA	TRBV9	TRBJ2-4	TRBD1	CASSVFPGTGGSLAKNIQYF	TGTGCCAGCAGCGTCTTCCCCGGGACAGGGGGAAGTCTAGCCAAAAACATTCAGTACTTC
NA	TRBV7-8	TRBJ1-1	TRBD1	CASSLGQGGSPNTEAFF	TGTGCCAGCAGCTTAGGGCAGGGGGGTTCCCCGAACACTGAAGCTTTCTTT
NA	TRBV13	TRBJ2-7	TRBD2	CASSLRIAGNPYEQYF	TGTGCCAGCAGCTTAAGGATAGCGGGGAACCCCTACGAGCAGTACTTC
NA	TRBV29-1	TRBJ1-1	NA	CSVDGNTEAFF	TGCAGCGTTGACGGGAACACTGAAGCTTTCTTT
NA	TRBV4-3	TRBJ2-2	TRBD2	CASSQDLLRLAGVTKNTGELFF	TGCGCCAGCAGCCAAGATTTGTTGAGACTAGCGGGAGTAACCAAGAACACCGGGGAGCTGTTTTTT
NA	TRBV6-4	TRBJ2-7	TRBD2	CASSWKPLAGGVREQYF	TGTGCCAGCAGTTGGAAACCGCTAGCGGGAGGGGTAAGGGAGCAGTACTTC
NA	TRBV27	TRBJ2-1	NA	CASTLPRRKYNEQFF	TGTGCCAGCACCCTACCTCGGCGGAAGTACAATGAGCAGTTCTTC
NA	TRBV10-3	TRBJ2-5	NA	CAISLTTASGETQYF	TGTGCCATCAGTCTAACGACAGCTTCGGGAGAGACCCAGTACTTC
once	TRBV10-3	TRBJ2-5	TRBD1	CAISGDRGSETQYF	TGTGCCATCAGTGGGGACAGGGGGTCAGAGACCCAGTACTTC
NA	TRBV19	TRBJ1-5	NA	CASRTQTRSHQPQHF	TGTGCCAGCAGGACACAGACACGTAGCCATCAGCCCCAGCATTTT
once	TRBV7-2	TRBJ2-2	NA	CASSLGPPTWNTGELFF	TGTGCCAGCAGCTTAGGCCCCCCTACTTGGAACACCGGGGAGCTGTTTTTT
once	TRBV5-8	TRBJ2-2	NA	CASSLRGATGELFF	TGTGCCAGCAGCTTGAGGGGCGCCACCGGGGAGCTGTTTTTT
NA	TRBV5-5	TRBJ1-2	TRBD1	CASSLAGQGTNYGYTF	TGTGCCAGCAGCTTGGCGGGACAGGGGACTAACTATGGCTACACCTTC
NA	TRBV7-2	TRBJ1-2	NA	CASSLAIGGGYGYTF	TGTGCCAGCAGCTTAGCGATAGGGGGGGGATATGGCTACACCTTC
medium-sized	TRBV28	TRBJ1-1	NA	CASSTHVVWPMNTEAFF	TGTGCCAGCAGCACCCACGTGGTGTGGCCCATGAACACTGAAGCTTTCTTT
NA	TRBV4-3	TRBJ2-6	NA	CASSHRTVHSGANVLTF	TGCGCCAGCAGCCATAGGACAGTGCACTCTGGGGCCAACGTCCTGACTTTC
NA	TRBV19	TRBJ2-1	TRBD2	CASSTPRLAGGRGNEQFF	TGTGCCAGTAGTACCCCCCGACTAGCGGGAGGACGGGGCAATGAGCAGTTCTTC